The 15 T cell receptor beta chains below come from one sample, sequenced in a study of blood T cell repertoires in COVID-19. Measured with immunoSEQ multiplex PCR; TCRdb has only the in-frame clones, and not every one. The sample has about 98,000 clones; approximately 84% are singletons. Sequenced: peripheral blood. These TCRs come from a middle-aged man with active or convalescent COVID-19.

The V and J genes are TRBV6-6 and TRBJ1-2, with TRBD1 matching over 10 bases. This CDR3 has 15 amino acids. Germline lookup yields CDR1 MNHNY and CDR2 SVGAGI (reference sequence). V was clipped by 4 bases and J by 4 bases; unmatched bases: 6. The CDR3 sequence is CASSSRDRGTYGYTF. CDR3 DNA sequence: TGTGCCAGCAGTTCTCGGGACAGGGGAACCTATGGCTACACCTTC.

This clone was detected once. This chain links TRBV7-6 with TRBJ2-6, with D tentatively TRBD2 (6 bases). Germline values: CDR1 SGHVS, CDR2 FNYEAQ. The CDR3 extends over 16 amino acids. V dropped 3 bases and J dropped 4 bases, with 13 bases sitting between them. The CDR3: CASSFSGTAGANVLTF. CDR3 DNA sequence: TGTGCCAGCAGCTTCTCCGGGACTGCCGGGGCCAACGTCCTGACTTTC.

The chain joins TRBV19 to TRBJ1-5; D not resolved. CDR3 size: 13 residues. Trimming removed 7 bases at V and 1 base at J, with 8 bases between. The germline V gene has CDR1 LNHDA and CDR2 SQIVND (reference sequence). CDR3 DNA: TGTGCCAGTAATTCGCGAAGCAATCAGCCCCAGCATTTT. The encoded protein is CASNSRSNQPQHF. The full variable domain, its missing parts supplied by reference TRBV19 and TRBJ1-5, is DGGITQSPKYLFRKEGQNVTLSCEQNLNHDAMYWYRQDPGQGLRLIYYSQIVNDFQKGDIAEGYSVSREKKESFPLTVTSAQKNPTAFYLCASNSRSNQPQHFGDGTRLSIL.

The chain recombines TRBV14 with TRBJ1-5; TRBD1 matches 8 bases. Trimming removed 3 bases from V and 0 bases from J; junction bases left unmatched: 10. Germline V gene sequence: CDR1 SGHDN, CDR2 FVKESK. The CDR3 has 18 amino acids. CDR3 residues: CASSHAGTGTYSNQPQHF. In DNA form, the CDR3 reads TGTGCCAGCAGCCACGCCGGGACAGGAACCTATAGCAATCAGCCCCAGCATTTT.

A single count supports this clone. The J gene is TRBJ2-6, the V gene TRBV7-3, with D hard to call. Trimming left V 3 bases short and J 0 bases short, with 12 bases between. This CDR3 contains 17 residues. Germline V CDR1 and CDR2: SGHTA, FQGTGA. CDR3 region: CASSFYVTGSGANVLTF. CDR3 bases: TGTGCCAGCAGCTTTTATGTAACCGGCTCTGGGGCCAACGTCCTGACTTTC.

V is TRBV5-1 and J is TRBJ1-1; D is unclear. The germline V and J ends were trimmed by 5 bases and 1 base, with 6 bases remaining between them. The CDR3 extends over 12 amino acids. Germline assignment: CDR1 SGHRS and CDR2 YFSETQ. The CDR3 DNA sequence: TGCGCCAGCAGTCGCGGGAACACTGAAGCTTTCTTT. This sequence encodes CASSRGNTEAFF.

Concerning this clone itself: Other DNA sequences in this specimen translate into the identical CDR3. In DNA, the CDR3 is TGTGCCAGCAGTTCCCTGAATGAAAAACTGTTTTTT. Its translation: CASSSLNEKLFF. The J gene is TRBJ1-4, the V gene TRBV12-3 or TRBV12-4, with D uncertain. Trimming left V 4 bases short and J 5 bases short, with 5 bases between. The CDR3 covers 12 residues.

This rearrangement joins TRBV18 to TRBJ2-1; perhaps TRBD1 as D (6 bases). Looked up from germline, CDR1 is KGHSH and CDR2 is LQKENI. The CDR3 totals 16 residues. The ends were cut back, 0 bases at V and 6 bases at J, with 15 bases in the middle. CDR3 nucleotide sequence: TGTGCCAGCTCACCACCGTTGAACAGGGAGATCAATGAGCAGTTCTTC. This encodes CASSPPLNREINEQFF.

V is TRBV19 and J is TRBJ2-1; D unclear. The CDR3 totals 11 residues. Germline V gene data show CDR1 as LNHDA and CDR2 as SQIVND (reference sequence). Trimming took 8 bases from V and 6 from J, leaving 8 bases between them. CDR3 bases: TGTGCCAGTCGAGCAGGCAATGAGCAGTTCTTC. As protein: CASRAGNEQFF.

V is TRBV13 and J is TRBJ2-5, with 10 bases matching TRBD2. V was pared by 5 bases and J by 2 bases, with 14 bases of the junction left unmatched. The germline V gene encodes CDR1 PRHDT and CDR2 FYEKMQ (reference sequence). The CDR3 consists of 18 residues. The CDR3 protein is CASSAQTGTSERQETQYF. The CDR3, as DNA: TGTGCCAGCAGCGCCCAAACCGGGACTAGCGAAAGACAAGAGACCCAGTACTTC.

The genes are TRBV19 and TRBJ2-7, with D perhaps matching TRBD2 (6 bases). CDR1 and CDR2 from the germline V gene are LNHDA and SQIVND (reference sequence). The length of the CDR3 is 15 residues. Between the trimmed V and J ends, which lost 3 bases and 2 bases, there was a span of 14 bases. This CDR3 reads CASSISGRTTYEQYF. The CDR3 DNA reads as TGTGCCAGTAGTATTTCGGGGAGGACTACCTACGAGCAGTACTTC.

The V call is TRBV27, the J call TRBJ1-1; no firm D call. CDR1 and CDR2 from the germline V gene are MNHEY and SMNVEV (reference sequence). Deletions cut 8 bases from V and 1 base from J, with 17 bases between. CDR3 length: 15 amino acids. This CDR3 reads CASHAWEGKNTEAFF. Written as DNA, the CDR3 is TGTGCCAGCCATGCGTGGGAGGGCAAGAACACTGAAGCTTTCTTT.

The rearrangement links TRBV21-1 to TRBJ2-7; the D call in the table, TRBD1, was not verified against the DNA. TRBV21-1 is a pseudogene segment. The CDR3 sequence is 12 residues long. CDR3 bases: TGTGCCAGCAGCAACAGGGGACGAGAGCAGTACTTC. Protein: CASSNRGREQYF.

This CDR3 is CASASGANTGELFF. CDR3 in DNA: TGCGCCAGCGCTAGCGGCGCGAACACCGGGGAGCTGTTTTTT. The gene calls are TRBV5-1 and TRBJ2-2; 7 bases align to TRBD2. V lost 7 bases, J lost 0 bases, and 3 bases stayed unmatched. This CDR3 region has 14 residues. The germline V gene encodes CDR1 SGHRS and CDR2 YFSETQ.

The V gene is TRBV19, the J gene TRBJ2-4, with 7 bases lining up with TRBD1. J was trimmed by 3 bases and V by 4 bases; bases with no gene match: 6. CDR3 length equals 15 residues. From germline, CDR1 is LNHDA and CDR2 SQIVND (reference sequence). The CDR3, as DNA: TGTGCCAGTAGTAGGGCAGGGGGTGGCAAAAACATTCAGTACTTC. As protein: CASSRAGGGKNIQYF. The full variable domain, in which reference TRBV19 and TRBJ2-4 provide the parts outside the CDR3, is DGGITQSPKYLFRKEGQNVTLSCEQNLNHDAMYWYRQDPGQGLRLIYYSQIVNDFQKGDIAEGYSVSREKKESFPLTVTSAQKNPTAFYLCASSRAGGGKNIQYFGAGTRLSVL.